A selection of T cell receptor beta chains follows, all from one sample in a study of blood T cell repertoires in COVID-19. The repertoire was sequenced with immunoSEQ multiplex PCR; TCRdb's copy has only in-frame clones and lacks some. The table includes 250,000 to 350,000 clones, approximately 92% detected once. Specimen: PBMCs or T cells enriched from blood (not recorded which). The receptor source for this set is a woman aged 25 to 45 who had recovered from COVID-19. Both conserved end residues are part of each CDR3.

V: TRBV5-1; CDR3: CAIEGAAQNYGYTF
V: TRBV2; CDR3: CASKTGKSISEQYF
V: TRBV24-1; CDR3: CATSDISAYSYNEQFF
V: TRBV19; CDR3: CASSIGLGVWYEQFF
V: TRBV28; CDR3: CASSTGQGNQPQHF
V: TRBV6-1; CDR3: CASSERGSYNEQFF
V: TRBV9; CDR3: CASSGQSRVDTQYF
V: TRBV5-1; CDR3: CASSFPPSLDEQFF
V: TRBV3-1/TRBV3-2; CDR3: CASSQKPGGITEAFF
V: TRBV29-1; CDR3: CSAQTLAGGTDTQYF
V: TRBV11-2; CDR3: CASSLDHPGLGSRETQYF
V: TRBV19; CDR3: CASKQGAAEAFF
V: TRBV2; CDR3: CASSTQSGPLHF
V: TRBV11-1; CDR3: CASSWESSYEQYF
V: TRBV6-8; CDR3: CASSYKLNRGPIMSGYTF
V: TRBV11-3; CDR3: CASSNRGGGTYEQYF
V: TRBV6-2/TRBV6-3; CDR3: CASSYLIAGGTQYF
V: TRBV18; CDR3: CASSPPGLAGTGELFF
V: TRBV9; CDR3: CASTRRSGGTGELFF
V: TRBV15; CDR3: CATSRDISASHGEVQFF
V: TRBV7-2; CDR3: CASSATGVGYNEQFF
V: TRBV5-8; CDR3: CASSWGDSSYEQYF